The T cell receptor (beta chain) under discussion was sequenced for a study of OX40 agonist ivuxolimab in advanced cancers. TCRdb's table, derived via immunoSEQ multiplex PCR, lists solely in-frame clones and lacks some. The data show tens of thousands of clones, with roughly 80% seen just once and 1.1% held by the top ten. The CDR3 is 13 amino acids. V was shortened by 3 bases and J by 1 base, with 5 bases between the two germline ends. Germline V lookup: CDR1 SGHVS, CDR2 FQNEAQ. Sequenced here: CD4+ or CD8+ T cells sorted from blood, sampled in a trial of the OX40 agonist ivuxolimab. The chain joins TRBV7-8 to TRBJ2-3; D not resolved. The clonotype originates from an adult with an advanced solid tumor such as melanoma, head and neck, liver or kidney cancer. DNA of the CDR3: TGTGCCAGCAGCTTCGTCCGCACAGATACGCAGTATTTT. This sequence encodes CASSFVRTDTQYF. The whole variable domain, filled in from reference TRBV7-8 and TRBJ2-3, reads GAGVSQSPRYKVAKRGQDVALRCDPISGHVSLFWYQQALGQGPEFLTYFQNEAQLDKSGLPSDRFFAERPEGSVSTLKIQRTQQEDSAVYLCASSFVRTDTQYFGPGTRLTVL.